This paragraph reports one TCR beta chain. The data were obtained in a study of T cells after yellow fever vaccination. V lost 7 bases and J 7 bases, leaving 14 bases between the germline ends. Germline CDR1 MNHNY, CDR2 SVGAGI (reference sequence). CDR3 length: 13 amino acids. They built TCR cDNA with 5'RACE template switching, a step that put in a universal primer site and UMIs. One entry per CDR3 protein, called by TCRdb with MiXCR from the 5' RACE reads. Of 500,000 to 650,000 distinct CDR3 sequences listed, over 9% were seen once; the top ten hold around 14%. The receptor was isolated from a man younger than 45 who received the YFV17D yellow fever vaccine. The gene calls are TRBV6-6 and TRBJ1-5; D not resolved. The input for sequencing was PBMCs, taken on the day of the yellow fever booster vaccination. The CDR3 here is CASTTSGSQPQHF. The CDR3 DNA follows: TGTGCCAGCACCACTTCGGGCTCCCAGCCCCAGCATTTT.